This is a list of T cell receptor beta chains from one sample in a study of T cell responses to AZD1222 COVID-19 vaccine. Profiling relied on immunoSEQ multiplex PCR, and the TCRdb table lists in-frame clones only, not all of them. This table has 120,000 to 150,000 clones, nearly 90% appearing once. The sequences come from peripheral blood, collected 28 days after the second dose of the MenACWY control vaccine. These receptors were taken from an adult who received the MenACWY meningococcal vaccine as a control. Each CDR3 is given with its conserved first and last residue. D genes are given only for firm matches. The size field is filled for only some rows; it gives once, few, many or a size class.

D gene	V gene	J gene	clone size	CDR3 protein	CDR3 DNA
-	TRBV5-1	TRBJ1-3	-	CASSLNRQANTIYF	TGCGCCAGCAGCTTGAACCGACAGGCCAACACCATATATTTT
-	TRBV30	TRBJ1-1	-	CAWSFGGRAVAFF	TGTGCCTGGAGTTTCGGGGGTAGGGCCGTAGCTTTCTTT
TRBD2	TRBV4-3	TRBJ2-1	-	CASSQDFGGRAGEQFF	TGCGCCAGCAGCCAAGATTTCGGCGGGAGGGCCGGAGAGCAGTTCTTC
-	TRBV6-5	TRBJ1-5	-	CASSYPGGNQPQHF	TGTGCCAGCAGTTATCCGGGTGGCAATCAGCCCCAGCATTTT
TRBD1	TRBV6-6	TRBJ2-1	many	CASSYSQPGQEQFF	TGTGCCAGCAGTTACTCCCAACCGGGACAGGAGCAGTTCTTC
-	TRBV6-2/TRBV6-3	TRBJ1-2	-	CASSYEVRRGLRYGYTF	TGTGCCAGCAGTTACGAGGTTCGCAGGGGTCTTCGCTATGGCTACACCTTC
-	TRBV10-3	TRBJ2-2	-	CASGTVRTGELFF	TGTGCCAGCGGGACAGTCCGAACCGGGGAGCTGTTTTTT
-	TRBV5-6	TRBJ1-4	once	CASSFGQPNEKLFF	TGTGCCAGCAGCTTCGGACAGCCTAATGAAAAACTGTTTTTT
TRBD2	TRBV5-6	TRBJ2-3	-	CASSLRVSGSDTQYF	TGTGCCAGCAGCTTGAGGGTTAGCGGGAGTGATACGCAGTATTTT
-	TRBV6-2/TRBV6-3	TRBJ2-5	-	CASSYPGPEQETQYF	TGTGCCAGCAGTTATCCGGGGCCAGAACAAGAGACCCAGTACTTC
TRBD2	TRBV11-1	TRBJ2-2	-	CASTGLAGATGELFF	TGTGCCAGCACCGGACTAGCGGGAGCCACCGGGGAGCTGTTTTTT
TRBD1	TRBV24-1	TRBJ1-2	-	CATSDSRRGTVYGYTF	TGTGCCACCAGTGATTCGCGGAGGGGGACAGTCTATGGCTACACCTTC
-	TRBV7-3	TRBJ1-1	-	CASRYGQNTEAFF	TGTGCCAGCAGATATGGACAGAACACTGAAGCTTTCTTT
-	TRBV28	TRBJ2-7	-	CASSPASSTTSYEQYF	TGTGCCAGCAGTCCGGCGAGTTCAACGACCTCCTACGAGCAGTACTTC
-	TRBV3-1/TRBV3-2	TRBJ1-1	-	CASSTIAGTEAFF	TGTGCCAGCAGCACAATTGCCGGCACTGAAGCTTTCTTT
-	TRBV5-3	TRBJ1-5	-	CARSLRAGGNQPQHF	TGTGCCAGAAGCTTGAGGGCAGGGGGCAATCAGCCCCAGCATTTT
-	TRBV28	TRBJ1-1	-	CASSPDGNTEAFF	TGTGCCAGCAGTCCGGACGGTAACACTGAAGCTTTCTTT
TRBD1	TRBV6-5	TRBJ1-2	-	CASSYRQTGANYGYTF	TGTGCCAGCAGTTACCGACAGACAGGGGCTAACTATGGCTACACCTTC
-	TRBV5-1	TRBJ1-5	-	CASSPQGSNQPQHF	TGCGCCAGCAGCCCACAGGGATCCAATCAGCCCCAGCATTTT
-	TRBV19	TRBJ2-5	-	CASSMGGGETQYF	TGTGCCAGTAGTATGGGGGGAGGAGAGACCCAGTACTTC
-	TRBV19	TRBJ2-5	-	CASSIGPGGEETQYF	TGTGCCAGTAGTATCGGACCGGGCGGGGAAGAGACCCAGTACTTC
TRBD1	TRBV29-1	TRBJ2-7	-	CSAVDRVSYEQYF	TGCAGCGCCGTAGACAGGGTATCCTACGAGCAGTACTTC
-	TRBV9	TRBJ2-1	-	CASSASGFSRNEQFF	TGTGCCAGCAGCGCCTCGGGCTTTTCACGCAATGAGCAGTTCTTC
-	TRBV28	TRBJ1-4	once	CASSLLETGGWNEKLFF	TGTGCCAGCAGTTTACTGGAAACGGGGGGCTGGAACGAAAAACTGTTTTTT
TRBD1	TRBV6-1	TRBJ2-4	-	CASSDPGQGATNIQYF	TGTGCCAGCAGTGACCCCGGACAGGGGGCGACGAACATTCAGTACTTC
-	TRBV6-5	TRBJ1-5	few	CASSYLGQQPQHF	TGTGCCAGCAGTTATCTAGGACAGCAGCCCCAGCATTTT
-	TRBV24-1	TRBJ2-2	-	CATSSILGGSANTGELFF	TGTGCCACCAGTTCGATTCTCGGGGGCTCCGCGAACACCGGGGAGCTGTTTTTT
TRBD2	TRBV27	TRBJ2-1	-	CASSSRDPGLAQIPSSYNEQFF	TGTGCCAGCAGTTCCCGAGACCCGGGACTAGCTCAAATCCCGAGCTCCTACAATGAGCAGTTCTTC